These 19 T cell receptor beta chains were sequenced from one sample in a study of T-cell memory formation after mild COVID-19 (dated by TCRdb to the early 2020s). The library was produced with 5' RACE. The instrument was an Illumina NovaSeq 6000. The public reads were run again by TCRdb, first through fastp at Q25 and then through MiXCR, and only productive beta chains were kept. Identical CDR3 protein sequences are pooled into one entry, listed with their most common genes and DNA. The table for this sample lists about 470,000 distinct CDR3 sequences; 18% of them were counted only once. 10% to 15% of the sample is in the top ten clones. Sequenced material: PBMCs or a T cell subset sorted from them (not recorded which). The receptors shown here come from an adult woman who had mild COVID-19 (a few samples of this study predate the infection). The sample titles of this study are shuffled in the database, so cell type and time point are left out; the donor was told from shared clones.

The V and J genes are TRBV11-1 and TRBJ2-3, with D possibly called TRBD1 or TRBD2 (5 bases each). This CDR3 spans 15 amino acids. CDR1 and CDR2 (germline): SGHAT, FQDESV (reference sequence). V lost 2 bases, J lost 4 bases, and 13 bases lay in between. DNA for the CDR3: TGTGCCAGCAGCTTAAGCGGCCGGGGCCCAGATACGCAGTATTTT. Translation: CASSLSGRGPDTQYF.

The chain is built from TRBV15 and TRBJ1-3; D call uncertain. With 0 bases removed from V and 0 bases from J, the gap between germline ends came to 9 bases. Germline V gene sequence: CDR1 LNHNV, CDR2 YYDKDF (reference sequence). CDR3 length equals 16 residues. This chain's CDR3 is CATSRDSRVSGNTIYF. CDR3 DNA sequence: TGTGCCACCAGCAGAGATTCGAGGGTCTCTGGAAACACCATATATTTT.

This clonotype has just a few counts. The chain is built from TRBV5-1 and TRBJ1-2; 7 positions agree with TRBD1. This CDR3 spans 18 amino acids. Trimming took 7 bases from V and 0 from J; bases not matched to a gene: 18. Germline CDR1 SGHRS, CDR2 YFSETQ. CDR3 in amino acids: CASRSRGQSPGPNYGYTF. CDR3 nucleotide sequence: TGCGCCAGCCGATCGAGGGGACAGTCGCCTGGGCCTAACTATGGCTACACCTTC.

The chain links TRBV29-1 to TRBJ2-1, with 8 bases lining up with TRBD2. Per the germline V gene, CDR1 is SQVTM and CDR2 is ANQGSEA. V gave up 5 bases and J gave up 0 bases; unmatched junction bases: 9. CDR3 length equals 16 residues. CDR3: CSVSLAGRVSYNEQFF. CDR3 in DNA: TGCAGCGTTTCCCTAGCGGGCAGAGTCTCCTACAATGAGCAGTTCTTC.

The chain joins TRBV9 to TRBJ1-1; tentative D call: TRBD1 (6 bases). The CDR3 is made up of 15 amino acids. CDR1 is SGDLS and CDR2 is YYNGEE in the germline V gene. Deletions cut 4 bases from V and 4 bases from J, with 17 bases between. The CDR3 DNA sequence: TGTGCCAGCAGCAAAAGCAGGGGATTCGGCACTGAAGCTTTCTTT. This sequence encodes CASSKSRGFGTEAFF.

The V gene is TRBV5-1, the J gene TRBJ2-3; 9 nucleotides agree with TRBD1. Trimming removed 0 bases from V and 6 bases from J; junction bases left unmatched: 14. The CDR3 contains 18 residues. Germline V CDR1 and CDR2: SGHRS, YFSETQ. The CDR3 nucleotides are TGCGCCAGCAGCTTGGCCAAGACCGGGACAGGGTTTTTGGATACGCAGTATTTT. It translates to CASSLAKTGTGFLDTQYF.

This rearrangement joins TRBV7-9 to TRBJ2-1, with 12 bases matching TRBD1. The CDR3 is made up of 15 amino acids. The germline CDR1 and CDR2 sequences are SEHNR and FQNEAQ (reference sequence). Losses at the gene ends were 5 bases for V and 9 bases for J; bases not matched to a gene: 8. The DNA for the CDR3 is TGTGCCAGCAGCGCGCCGGGACAGGGGGCGGGTGAGCAGTTCTTC. Encoded protein: CASSAPGQGAGEQFF.

Only a few counts were recorded for this clonotype. The chain combines TRBV30 with TRBJ1-6; perhaps TRBD1 as D (5 bases). The CDR3 loop spans 16 amino acids. Trimming left V 2 bases short and J 7 bases short, with 18 bases between. Germline V CDR1 and CDR2: GTSNPN, SVGIG (reference sequence). In nucleotides, the CDR3 is TGTGCCTGGAGTTACGGGGGAACGACGAGGAATTCACCCCTCCACTTT. This encodes CAWSYGGTTRNSPLHF.

The rearrangement links TRBV5-1 to TRBJ2-1; 9 nucleotides align to TRBD2. This CDR3 is 15 amino acids long. Per germline, CDR1 SGHRS and CDR2 YFSETQ. The V segment lost 0 bases and the J segment 9 bases; nucleotides outside the gene matches: 7. CDR3 nucleotide sequence: TGCGCCAGCAGCTTGGCTAGCGGGGCCTCAAGTGAGCAGTTCTTC. Encoded protein: CASSLASGASSEQFF.

The CDR3 spells CSVEGGPLYGYTF. The CDR3 bases are TGCAGCGTTGAAGGGGGCCCGCTCTATGGCTACACCTTC. The genes are TRBV29-1 and TRBJ1-2, with D possibly TRBD1 on 5 matching bases. V lost 1 base, J lost 4 bases, and 10 bases lay in between. The CDR3 totals 13 residues. From germline, CDR1 is SQVTM and CDR2 ANQGSEA.

A few counts support this clonotype. V usage is TRBV19 and J usage is TRBJ1-6; possibly TRBD1 for D (6 bases). The CDR3 length is 14 residues. Germline CDR1 is LNHDA and CDR2 is SQIVND (reference sequence). Trimming took 3 bases from V and 8 from J, leaving 11 bases between them. CDR3 sequence: CASSMQGTYSPLHF. The CDR3 DNA is TGTGCCAGTAGTATGCAGGGGACCTATTCACCCCTCCACTTT.

The V gene is TRBV7-2, the J gene TRBJ2-1, with 7 bases fitting TRBD2. The CDR3 has 16 residues. Trimming cost V 3 bases and J 6 bases; bases outside gene matches: 11. CDR1 and CDR2 from the germline V gene are SGHTA and FQGNSA. CDR3 loop: CASSFWAGVRSNEQFF. The CDR3 nucleotides read TGTGCCAGCAGCTTTTGGGCGGGAGTACGTAGCAATGAGCAGTTCTTC.

This clonotype was seen a handful of times. The chain carries TRBV11-3 and TRBJ2-2; 10 positions match TRBD1. Per germline, CDR1 SGHNT and CDR2 YENEEA. The CDR3 length is 15 residues. V was pared by 5 bases and J by 4 bases, with 4 bases of the junction left unmatched. In nucleotides, the CDR3 is TGTGCCAGCAGCGTCCGGGACAGGGGCACCGGGGAGCTGTTTTTT. Translated: CASSVRDRGTGELFF.

The J gene is TRBJ2-7, the V gene TRBV18; D gene uncertain. V was cut by 3 bases and J by 0 bases, with 18 bases left in between. CDR1 is KGHSH and CDR2 is LQKENI in the germline V gene. The length of the CDR3 is 17 residues. CDR3 in amino acids: CASSPPERPLNSYEQYF. DNA of the CDR3: TGTGCCAGCTCACCGCCCGAGAGACCCCTCAACTCCTACGAGCAGTACTTC.

The chain is built from TRBV19 and TRBJ1-5; 11 positions match TRBD1. The CDR3 runs 16 residues. The trim removed 8 bases at V and 6 bases at J, leaving 12 bases unmatched. The germline gives CDR1 LNHDA, CDR2 SQIVND (reference sequence). The CDR3 loop is CASHFRDRGFGQPQHF. As DNA, the CDR3 is TGTGCCAGTCATTTCCGGGACAGGGGGTTCGGTCAGCCCCAGCATTTT.

The chain links TRBV6-1 to TRBJ2-5; D not resolved. CDR3 length: 12 residues. Germline-derived CDR1 and CDR2 are MNHNS and SASEGT. V gave up 8 bases and J gave up 0 bases, with 7 bases separating them. In DNA form, the CDR3 reads TGTGCCAGCGAACTGTACCAAGAGACCCAGTACTTC. As protein: CASELYQETQYF.

This clonotype was seen only a few times. The CDR3 nucleotides are TGTGCCAGCATCTCCCCTCTGGCGGGACTGGGGCCAGATACGCAGTATTTT. Translation gives CASISPLAGLGPDTQYF. V usage is TRBV2 and J usage is TRBJ2-3; TRBD2 might be the D (6 bases). The CDR3 extends over 17 amino acids. V was trimmed by 7 bases and J by 4 bases, leaving 24 bases between them. Germline assignment: CDR1 SNHLY and CDR2 FYNNEI.

This clonotype appeared a few times. The chain recombines TRBV6-5 with TRBJ1-1; perhaps TRBD1 as D (5 bases). This CDR3 spans 15 amino acids. With 10 bases removed from V and 0 bases from J, the gap between germline ends came to 18 bases. Germline V lookup: CDR1 MNHEY, CDR2 SVGAGI. CDR3 sequence reads: CATGGEITLNTEAFF. CDR3 sequence (DNA): TGTGCCACCGGAGGGGAAATCACGTTGAACACTGAAGCTTTCTTT.

The V and J genes are TRBV15 and TRBJ2-1, with a possible D match to TRBD1 (6 bases). CDR1 and CDR2 (germline): LNHNV, YYDKDF (reference sequence). The CDR3 runs 14 residues. V lost 1 base, J lost 8 bases, and 12 bases lay in between. CDR3 loop: CATSRGGLYDEQFF. CDR3 in DNA: TGTGCCACCAGCAGAGGGGGGCTTTACGATGAGCAGTTCTTC.